This passage covers 6 T cell receptor beta chains from one sample sequenced in a study of lymphopenia after photon versus proton radiotherapy (dated by TCRdb to about 2019). Libraries came from the immunoSEQ multiplex PCR assay. Held by TCRdb, this immuneACCESS table contains in-frame sequences only and omits some clones. Under half of the omission traces to an unresolved V gene where checked; the cause of the rest is unknown. Across this sample there are 28,000 or so clones, with 75% to 90% seen only once. Roughly 5.5% of the sample is held by the ten biggest clonotypes. This specimen consisted of peripheral blood, obtained from a patient treated with photon-based radiotherapy. These receptors all stem from a man aged 30-40 years with gastric cancer.

V and J are TRBV29-1 and TRBJ1-2, with D uncertain. This CDR3 has 15 amino acids. Germline values: CDR1 SQVTM, CDR2 ANQGSEA. The V end was cut by 2 bases, the J end by 1 base, with 14 bases between. This chain's CDR3 is CSVESDREDNYGYTF. The CDR3 region has the DNA TGCAGCGTTGAAAGCGATAGGGAGGATAACTATGGCTACACCTTC.

V is TRBV19 and J is TRBJ1-6, with a possible D match to TRBD1 (6 bases). Trimming left V 3 bases short and J 10 bases short, with 16 bases between. CDR3 length: 15 amino acids. Germline CDR1 reads LNHDA; CDR2 reads SQIVND (reference sequence). Written as DNA, the CDR3 is TGTGCCAGTAGTATGGGCGACAGGAAGGGGTCACCCCTCCACTTT. This encodes CASSMGDRKGSPLHF.

The chain combines TRBV11-2 with TRBJ2-5; 9 bases line up with TRBD2. Germline V gene data show CDR1 as SGHAT and CDR2 as FQNNGV. The CDR3 loop spans 15 amino acids. Trimming cost V 1 base and J 4 bases; bases outside gene matches: 4. The CDR3 spells CASSLVPAGGETQYF. CDR3 DNA: TGTGCCAGCAGCTTAGTCCCAGCGGGAGGAGAGACCCAGTACTTC.

The rearrangement joins TRBV5-1 to TRBJ1-2, with 10 bases matching TRBD1. With 1 base clipped from V and 6 bases from J, the junction kept 3 bases outside the gene matches. The CDR3 has 14 residues. Germline loops: CDR1 SGHRS, CDR2 YFSETQ. The CDR3 coding sequence is TGCGCCAGCAGCTTGCCCGGGACAGGGGATGGCTACACCTTC. Protein sequence: CASSLPGTGDGYTF.

The CDR3, as DNA: TGTGCCACCAGCAAAGGGGCCCCGGGACTAGCGGGAGGGCCTTGGAATGAGCAGTTCTTC. Its protein is CATSKGAPGLAGGPWNEQFF. The chain links TRBV15 to TRBJ2-1; TRBD2 matches 16 bases. The CDR3 loop spans 20 amino acids. Germline V lookup: CDR1 LNHNV, CDR2 YYDKDF (reference sequence). The ends lost 4 bases at V and 7 bases at J; junction bases unmatched: 16.

This sequence joins TRBV4-3 and TRBJ1-2, with D possibly being TRBD1 (6 bases). The CDR3 runs to 15 residues. CDR1 is LGHNA and CDR2 is YSLEER in the germline V gene. Trimming pared 4 bases from V and 1 base from J, leaving 13 bases between. CDR3 protein: CASSLRQDFNYGYTF. The CDR3 bases are TGCGCCAGCAGCCTCCGACAGGATTTTAACTATGGCTACACCTTC.